These 5 T cell receptor beta chains share one sample of origin, sequenced in a study of regulatory T cells in long-lasting Graves disease. The time point denotes: newly diagnosed GD, antithyroid drugs for less than 3 months. The TCR library used RNA extracted from PBMCs. Relying on iRepertoire HTBI primers and Arm-PCR of CDR3 regions, the team built TCR beta libraries. TCRdb reprocessed the multiplex PCR reads with MiXCR, giving one entry per CDR3 protein. The data contain under 800,000 distinct CDR3 sequences, roughly 16% of them seen just once; the ten biggest clones take up 15% to 20%. The data were also submitted as part of a second study, on T cells in Graves' hyperthyroidism and ophthalmopathy.

Sequenced here: peripheral blood mononuclear cells (PBMCs), sampled at new diagnosis, from a patient treated with antithyroid drugs. These receptors all stem from a woman under 40 with Graves disease.

The table lists this clonotype with many counts. The chain links TRBV24-1 to TRBJ1-5; D is uncertain. With 0 bases removed from V and 3 bases from J, the gap between germline ends came to 8 bases. Germline V lookup: CDR1 KGHDR, CDR2 SFDVKD. CDR3 length: 15 residues. The CDR3 sequence: CATSDLGGPNQPQHF. DNA of the CDR3: TGTGCCACCAGTGATTTGGGAGGCCCCAATCAGCCCCAGCATTTT.

This clonotype has a count of ten or more. V and J are TRBV24-1 and TRBJ1-2; D unclear. The CDR3 length is 11 residues. Germline V gene lookup returns CDR1 KGHDR and CDR2 SFDVKD. Trimming pared 0 bases from V and 6 bases from J, leaving 1 base between. The CDR3 reads CATSDLDGYTF. DNA of the CDR3: TGTGCCACCAGTGATTTGGATGGCTACACCTTC.

This clonotype was picked up many times. The genes are TRBV28 and TRBJ1-5; D gene uncertain. V gave up 6 bases and J gave up 7 bases, with 13 bases separating them. Germline V lookup: CDR1 MDHEN, CDR2 SYDVKM. This CDR3 comprises 13 residues. In nucleotides, the CDR3 is TGTGCCAGCAGCCCCTCTGGAAACCAGCCCCAGCATTTT. Its translation: CASSPSGNQPQHF.

This clonotype was observed at least ten times. The chain joins TRBV7-2 to TRBJ2-1, with D possibly matching TRBD2 (6 bases). The DNA matches TRBJ2-5 better at its end, which makes the J call doubtful. This CDR3 is built from 13 residues. The germline CDR1 and CDR2 sequences are SGHTA and FQGNSA. CDR3 protein: CASSTRRGTTQYF. CDR3 DNA: TGTGCCAGCAGCACCCGGCGGGGAACGACCCAGTACTTC.

The chain combines TRBV10-3 with TRBJ2-7; 10 bases align to TRBD1. The germline V gene has CDR1 ENHRY and CDR2 SYGVKD. Trimming at V came to 6 bases and at J to 2 bases, leaving 4 bases not matched to a gene. There are 14 residues in the CDR3. The CDR3 loop reads CAISPGQGTYEQYF. Here the CDR3 DNA reads TGTGCCATCAGCCCGGGACAGGGGACCTACGAGCAGTACTTC.